This TCR beta chain was recorded in a study of T cells in Graves' hyperthyroidism and ophthalmopathy. Regarding this clonotype: Its target is not known.

Whole-study findings and limits: Blood also held most thyroid clonotypes expanded beyond 0.001. Before onset, ophthalmopathy was predicted by the model a median roughly 6.4 months earlier.

Authors of the study amplified TCR beta CDR3 regions from RNA transcripts. The HTBI primer set drove a first-round RT-PCR of the TCR CDR3. MiXCR, run by TCRdb on the multiplex PCR reads, gives a single entry per CDR3 protein. This sample has 360,000 or so distinct CDR3 sequences; 15% to 20% occur once, and the top ten carry around 3.4%. Fresh peripheral blood, about 9.9 ml, yielded the PBMCs. The CDR3 is 13 amino acids. Germline V gene data show CDR1 as MNHEY and CDR2 as SVGAGI. V lost 0 bases to trimming and J lost 7 bases, with 7 bases between them. J is TRBJ1-5 and V is TRBV6-5; weak D call: TRBD1 (6 bases). Sample: blood. This clonotype originated in a woman aged 18-29 years with Graves' hyperthyroidism. CDR3 coding DNA: TGTGCCAGCAGTTACTCGACAGGACAGCCCCAGCATTTT. It specifies CASSYSTGQPQHF.